This T cell receptor (beta chain) derives from a study of OX40 agonist ivuxolimab in advanced cancers. At the level of the study: As their treatment, patients were administered ivuxolimab, an agonistic anti-OX40 (CD134) antibody. Study observations and caveats: There was clonal expansion of CD4+ and CD8+ blood T cells by week 6 at 0.1 to 3.0 mg/kg.

TCRdb's table, derived via immunoSEQ multiplex PCR, lists solely in-frame clones and lacks some. This sample has nearly 80,000 clones, with approximately 85% found just once. Points on this clone: As yet, its antigen is unknown.

This CDR3 has 13 amino acids. Germline V gene sequence: CDR1 SGHDT, CDR2 YYEEEE. Trimming left V 3 bases short and J 6 bases short, with 13 bases between. The gene calls are TRBV5-6 and TRBJ2-7; perhaps TRBD2 as D (6 bases). Source: CD4+ or CD8+ T cells sorted from blood, taken in a trial of the OX40 agonist ivuxolimab. This receptor was identified in an adult with an advanced solid tumor such as melanoma, head and neck, liver or kidney cancer. The CDR3 sequence is CASSWGVVSEQYF. DNA of the CDR3: TGTGCCAGCAGCTGGGGGGTCGTCTCCGAGCAGTACTTC. Variable domain in full (rest from reference TRBV5-6 and TRBJ2-7): DAGVTQSPTHLIKTRGQQVTLRCSPKSGHDTVSWYQQALGQGPQFIFQYYEEEERQRGNFPDRFSGHQFPNYSSELNVNALLLGDSALYLCASSWGVVSEQYFGPGTRLTVT.